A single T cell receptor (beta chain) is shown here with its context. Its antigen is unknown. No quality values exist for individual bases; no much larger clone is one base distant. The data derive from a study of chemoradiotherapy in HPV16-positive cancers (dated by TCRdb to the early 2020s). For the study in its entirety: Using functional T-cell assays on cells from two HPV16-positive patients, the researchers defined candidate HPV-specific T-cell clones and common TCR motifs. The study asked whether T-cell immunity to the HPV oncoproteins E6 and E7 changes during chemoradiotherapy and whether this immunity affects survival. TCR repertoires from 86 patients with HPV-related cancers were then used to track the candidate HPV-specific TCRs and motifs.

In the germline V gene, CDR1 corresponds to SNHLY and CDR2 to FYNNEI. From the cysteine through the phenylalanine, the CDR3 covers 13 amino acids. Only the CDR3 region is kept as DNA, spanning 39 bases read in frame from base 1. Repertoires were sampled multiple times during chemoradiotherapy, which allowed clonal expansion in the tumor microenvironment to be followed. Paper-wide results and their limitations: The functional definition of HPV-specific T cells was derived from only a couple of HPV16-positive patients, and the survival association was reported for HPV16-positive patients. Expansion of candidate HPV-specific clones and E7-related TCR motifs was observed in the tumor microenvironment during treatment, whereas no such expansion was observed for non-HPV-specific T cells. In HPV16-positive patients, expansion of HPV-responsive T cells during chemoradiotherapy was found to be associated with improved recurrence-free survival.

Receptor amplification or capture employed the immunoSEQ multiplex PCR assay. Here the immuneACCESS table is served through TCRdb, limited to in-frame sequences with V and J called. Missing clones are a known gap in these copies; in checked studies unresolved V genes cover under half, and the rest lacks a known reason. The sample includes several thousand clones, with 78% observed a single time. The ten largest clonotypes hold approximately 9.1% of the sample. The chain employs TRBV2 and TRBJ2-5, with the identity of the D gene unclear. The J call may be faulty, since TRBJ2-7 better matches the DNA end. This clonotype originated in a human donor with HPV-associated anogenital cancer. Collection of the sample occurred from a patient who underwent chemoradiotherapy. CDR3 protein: CASSERSTYEQYF. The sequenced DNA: TGTGCCAGCAGTGAGCGATCTACCTACGAGCAGTACTTC.